The rows below give T cell receptor beta chains drawn from one sample of a study of T cells after yellow fever vaccination. TCRdb itself ran the 5' RACE reads through MiXCR, one entry per CDR3 protein. This sample yields some 350,000 distinct CDR3 sequences, of which 8% to 10% are seen a single time; roughly 18% belongs to the top ten. The sample was PBMCs, taken on the day of the first yellow fever vaccination. Source of these receptors: a man between 18 and 35 years old who received the YFV17D yellow fever vaccine. Both conserved end residues are part of each CDR3. Some rows mark clone size as missing; the rest say once, few, many or name a class of expanded clone.

V	size	J	CDR3
TRBV2	-	TRBJ1-2	CASSSYRSSVF
TRBV4-1	few	TRBJ2-7	CASSLGQEQYF
TRBV7-7	few	TRBJ2-2	CASSAGQSGELFF
TRBV5-1	-	TRBJ2-3	CASSLARGGTDTQYF
TRBV20-1	-	TRBJ2-2	CSARGQPGELFF
TRBV7-9	few	TRBJ2-5	CASSFLEGQNRRETQYF
TRBV14	few	TRBJ1-6	CASSPGGGSPLHF
TRBV5-4	few	TRBJ1-6	CASRDFARGYNSPLHF
TRBV6-5	-	TRBJ1-2	CASSFLISMDGTYGYTF
TRBV5-1	few	TRBJ2-3	CASSSDPNTDTQYF
TRBV4-3	many	TRBJ2-1	CASSQDPLGAYNEQFF
TRBV4-3	few	TRBJ2-5	CASSPRDRGETQYF
TRBV6-1	-	TRBJ1-3	CASSPIGSSGNTIYF
TRBV4-3	few	TRBJ1-3	CASSLAESGNTIYF
TRBV4-2	few	TRBJ2-1	CASSQRRGPENEQFF
TRBV4-1	-	TRBJ1-1	CASRGVQGKNTEAFF
TRBV25-1	-	TRBJ2-3	CASTHQGSTDTQYF
TRBV10-3	once	TRBJ2-7	CAISGASGPHF
TRBV29-1	few	TRBJ2-4	CSVEDRGSKNIQYF
TRBV12-3/TRBV12-4	-	TRBJ2-5	CASSETGWETQYF
TRBV2	few	TRBJ1-2	CATREAGYAGYTF
TRBV4-3	few	TRBJ1-3	CASSQEQGNTIYF
TRBV12-3/TRBV12-4	-	TRBJ1-2	CASSPHDRGSYGYTF
TRBV4-3	few	TRBJ2-2	CASSQHMGSTGELFF
TRBV7-9	-	TRBJ2-5	CASGQGSIETQYF
TRBV20-1	many	TRBJ2-3	CSARDPRVDTQYF
TRBV5-1	many	TRBJ2-5	CASGLQETQYF
TRBV4-1	few	TRBJ2-3	CASSPRDRFMDTQYF
TRBV7-2	many	TRBJ2-5	CASSLAGGVETQYF
TRBV19	-	TRBJ1-1	CASRPWTGGANTEAFF
TRBV7-2	-	TRBJ1-5	CASSRQGTSNQPQHF
TRBV5-1	-	TRBJ2-7	CASSLELLGYEQYF
TRBV4-1	many	TRBJ2-5	CASSHHPGDQETQYF
TRBV6-1	-	TRBJ2-7	CASSDAPGREYF
TRBV7-9	-	TRBJ2-1	CASTLTSGGAVEQFF
TRBV12-3/TRBV12-4	few	TRBJ2-7	CASRDVFSSYEQYF
TRBV12-3/TRBV12-4	few	TRBJ2-2	CASSFDTARELFF
TRBV7-2	-	TRBJ2-1	CASRFGLAGNYNEQFF
TRBV12-3/TRBV12-4	few	TRBJ2-4	CASSPITENIQYF
TRBV7-2	-	TRBJ1-6	CASSLDAGQLYNSPLHF
TRBV28	many	TRBJ1-1	CASSLYGRRMNTEAFF
TRBV12-3/TRBV12-4	many	TRBJ2-2	CASSNRGGLFF
TRBV6-5	few	TRBJ2-3	CASSYEGVSTDTQYF
TRBV7-2	few	TRBJ1-2	CASSLAAAYYGYTF
TRBV6-5	-	TRBJ2-1	CASSSLAGVYNEQFF